This T cell receptor (beta chain) was sequenced for a study of spatial heterogeneity in lung cancer. Study background: Detected sequences consistently included more beta-chain ones than alpha-chain ones. TCR and UMI combinations that were unique each appeared, on average, more than ten times in raw reads.

The time point was: sample taken at primary tumor resection. Unsorted whole RNA from tumor, nontumor lung or frozen PBMC underwent sequencing. Losses at the gene ends were 2 bases for V and 7 bases for J; bases not matched to a gene: 8. This CDR3 spans 15 amino acids. From germline, CDR1 is SGHTA and CDR2 FQGNSA. Every TCR cDNA molecule bore its own unique molecular identifier. TCRdb ran MiXCR on the 5' RACE reads and lists one entry per CDR3 protein. The sample has 80,000 to 95,000 distinct CDR3 sequences; around 9% are singletons. The clonotype originates from a male donor with early-stage non-small cell lung cancer. Here the sequenced sample was PBMCs, taken at surgery. This chain joins TRBV7-2 and TRBJ1-1, with TRBD1 identical over 9 bases. CDR3 DNA sequence: TGTGCCAGCAGCTTATTAGGACAGGGGTCTGTTGAAGCTTTCTTT. The encoded protein is CASSLLGQGSVEAFF.